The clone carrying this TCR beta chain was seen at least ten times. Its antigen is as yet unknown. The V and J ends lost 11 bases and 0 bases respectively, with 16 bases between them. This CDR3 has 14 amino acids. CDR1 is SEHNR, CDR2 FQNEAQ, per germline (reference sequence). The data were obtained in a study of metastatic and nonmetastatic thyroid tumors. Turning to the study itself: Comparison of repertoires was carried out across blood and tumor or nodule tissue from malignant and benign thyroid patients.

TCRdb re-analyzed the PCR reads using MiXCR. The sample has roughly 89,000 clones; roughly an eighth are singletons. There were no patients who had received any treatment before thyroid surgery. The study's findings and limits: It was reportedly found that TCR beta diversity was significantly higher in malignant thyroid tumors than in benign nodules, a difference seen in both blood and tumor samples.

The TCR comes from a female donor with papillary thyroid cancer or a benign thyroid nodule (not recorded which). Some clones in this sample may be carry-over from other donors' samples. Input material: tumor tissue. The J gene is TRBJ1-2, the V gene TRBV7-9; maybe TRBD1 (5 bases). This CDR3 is CALEPRVANYGYTF. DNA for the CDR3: TGTGCCCTGGAGCCCAGGGTCGCTAACTATGGCTACACCTTC.